These T cell receptor beta chains were read from a single sample in a study of T cells after yellow fever vaccination. TCRdb reprocessed the 5' RACE reads via MiXCR and lists one record per CDR3 protein. In the table there are a few hundred thousand distinct CDR3 sequences, 7.5% to 9% of which are singletons. Here the sequenced sample was PBMCs, taken on the day of the first yellow fever vaccination. The receptors derive from a young man who received the YFV17D yellow fever vaccine. Both conserved end residues are part of each CDR3. The D gene is left open where the match is weak. For some rows the clone size is stated as once, few or many, or as a class when expanded; others skip it.

NA	13	TRBJ1-4	TRBV7-9	TRBD1	CASLGQPNEKLFF	TGTGCCAGCTTGGGACAGCCTAATGAAAAACTGTTTTTT
many	13	TRBJ2-5	TRBV11-3	NA	CASSLADQETQYF	TGTGCCAGCAGCTTAGCCGATCAAGAGACCCAGTACTTC
few	16	TRBJ1-5	TRBV25-1	TRBD1	CASSERDRSSNQPQHF	TGTGCCAGCAGTGAGAGGGACAGGAGTAGCAATCAGCCCCAGCATTTT
NA	15	TRBJ2-7	TRBV5-1	TRBD1	CASSLLGQGLNEQYF	TGCGCCAGCAGCTTGTTAGGACAGGGGCTCAACGAGCAGTACTTC
few	15	TRBJ2-3	TRBV12-3/TRBV12-4	TRBD1	CASSGTGVGPDTQYF	TGTGCCAGCAGTGGGACAGGGGTGGGACCAGATACGCAGTATTTT
many	16	TRBJ1-6	TRBV4-3	NA	CASSQDFAGYNSPLHF	TGCGCCAGCAGCCAAGATTTTGCAGGGTATAATTCACCCCTCCACTTT
NA	20	TRBJ2-4	TRBV4-1	TRBD2	CASSHQQAGAHLLAKNIQYF	TGCGCCAGCAGCCACCAACAAGCGGGGGCCCACCTTCTAGCCAAAAACATTCAGTACTTC
many	14	TRBJ1-4	TRBV20-1	NA	CSARDPTRAEKLFF	TGCAGTGCTAGAGATCCTACTCGGGCGGAAAAACTGTTTTTT
many	12	TRBJ1-1	TRBV20-1	TRBD1	CSAQGGNTEAFF	TGCAGTGCTCAGGGGGGGAACACTGAAGCTTTCTTT
few	16	TRBJ2-3	TRBV7-2	TRBD2	CASSFLGGTSTDTQYF	TGTGCCAGCAGCTTCCTCGGGGGGACTAGCACAGATACGCAGTATTTT
NA	16	TRBJ2-7	TRBV11-2	NA	CASSSASDPWGNEQYF	TGTGCCAGCAGCTCGGCTTCTGACCCTTGGGGCAATGAGCAGTACTTC
NA	14	TRBJ1-2	TRBV2	TRBD1	CASTTDREGYGYTF	TGTGCCAGCACCACGGACAGGGAAGGCTATGGCTACACCTTC
few	16	TRBJ2-3	TRBV20-1	TRBD2	CSAALVSGGDTDTQYF	TGCAGTGCCGCCCTTGTGAGCGGGGGAGACACAGATACGCAGTATTTT
NA	11	TRBJ1-2	TRBV20-1	NA	CCWGQASGYTF	TGCTGCTGGGGCCAGGCTTCTGGCTACACCTTC
few	13	TRBJ2-4	TRBV7-2	NA	CASRNQYKNIQYF	TGTGCCAGCAGAAACCAATACAAAAACATTCAGTACTTC
few	14	TRBJ2-3	TRBV5-1	NA	CASSLYGSTDTQYF	TGCGCCAGCAGCTTGTATGGGAGCACAGATACGCAGTATTTT
few	14	TRBJ2-7	TRBV5-5	NA	CASSAVTHSYEQYF	TGTGCCAGCAGTGCGGTTACCCACTCCTACGAGCAGTACTTC
NA	12	TRBJ1-2	TRBV7-2	NA	CASSFFNYGYTF	TGTGCCAGCAGCTTCTTTAACTATGGCTACACCTTC
few	16	TRBJ1-3	TRBV6-5	TRBD1	CASSYTDRGPGNTIYF	TGTGCCAGCAGTTACACTGACAGGGGTCCTGGAAACACCATATATTTT
many	15	TRBJ1-1	TRBV7-9	TRBD1	CASSPPGGMNTEAFF	TGTGCCAGCTCTCCCCCAGGGGGCATGAACACTGAAGCTTTCTTT
NA	15	TRBJ2-2	TRBV10-3	NA	CAISEQETNTGELFF	TGTGCCATCAGTGAACAGGAGACCAACACCGGGGAGCTGTTTTTT
NA	15	TRBJ2-3	TRBV7-8	NA	CASSFGLAFEDTQYF	TGTGCCAGCAGCTTCGGGCTAGCTTTCGAAGATACGCAGTATTTT
many	17	TRBJ2-1	TRBV14	NA	CASSARAASYSYNEQFF	TGTGCCAGCAGCGCCCGAGCCGCTAGCTACTCCTACAATGAGCAGTTCTTC
few	14	TRBJ1-2	TRBV6-1	NA	CASSPPGRGNGYTF	TGTGCCAGCAGCCCCCCCGGGAGGGGAAATGGCTACACCTTC
NA	15	TRBJ2-6	TRBV6-5	NA	CASSYSDSYPNVLTF	TGTGCCAGCAGTTACTCGGACAGCTACCCCAACGTCCTGACTTTC
NA	15	TRBJ2-6	TRBV7-2	NA	CASSPGDSGANVLTF	TGTGCCAGCAGCCCCGGGGACTCTGGGGCCAACGTCCTGACTTTC
many	14	TRBJ2-7	TRBV12-3/TRBV12-4	TRBD1	CASSPGDRGREQYF	TGTGCCAGCAGCCCCGGCGACAGGGGTAGGGAGCAGTACTTC
few	15	TRBJ2-5	TRBV5-1	NA	CASSLGSGPQETQYF	TGCGCCAGCAGCTTGGGTTCGGGACCCCAAGAGACCCAGTACTTC
few	13	TRBJ1-1	TRBV4-1	NA	CASSQARSTEAFF	TGCGCCAGCAGCCAAGCCCGGAGCACTGAAGCTTTCTTT
NA	16	TRBJ2-2	TRBV5-4	TRBD1	CASSPGQGVDTGELFF	TGTGCCAGCAGCCCCGGACAGGGGGTCGACACCGGGGAGCTGTTTTTT
many	15	TRBJ1-3	TRBV7-2	NA	CASSPGPFSGNTIYF	TGTGCCAGCAGCCCCGGCCCCTTCTCTGGAAACACCATATATTTT
NA	16	TRBJ2-3	TRBV4-1	NA	CASSHPSGASTDTQYF	TGCGCCAGCAGCCACCCCTCGGGGGCGAGCACAGATACGCAGTATTTT
NA	16	TRBJ1-1	TRBV7-2	TRBD1	CASSLETGKGGTEAFF	TGTGCCAGCAGCTTAGAGACAGGGAAGGGGGGCACTGAAGCTTTCTTT
few	16	TRBJ1-6	TRBV5-1	TRBD1	CASSLGQGNVDSPLHF	TGCGCCAGCAGCTTGGGACAGGGCAACGTGGATTCACCCCTCCACTTT
few	14	TRBJ1-1	TRBV7-2	NA	CASSLEYVNTEAFF	TGTGCCAGCAGCTTAGAGTACGTTAACACTGAAGCTTTCTTT
few	14	TRBJ2-3	TRBV5-5	NA	CASSSDLYQTTQYF	TGTGCCAGCAGCTCCGACTTGTACCAGACGACGCAGTATTTT
NA	15	TRBJ2-3	TRBV5-1	NA	CASSWRDRGADTQYF	TGCGCCAGCAGTTGGCGGGACCGAGGAGCAGATACGCAGTATTTT